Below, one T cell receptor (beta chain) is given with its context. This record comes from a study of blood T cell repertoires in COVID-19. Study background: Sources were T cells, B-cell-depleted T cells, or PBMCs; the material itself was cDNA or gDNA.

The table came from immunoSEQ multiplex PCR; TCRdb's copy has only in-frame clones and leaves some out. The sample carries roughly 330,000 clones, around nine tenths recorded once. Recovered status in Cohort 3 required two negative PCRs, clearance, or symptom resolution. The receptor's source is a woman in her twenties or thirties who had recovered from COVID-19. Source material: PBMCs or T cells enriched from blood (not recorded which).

The CDR3 loop reads CAWIGVYGTEAFF. CDR3 bases: TGTGCCTGGATCGGGGTTTATGGCACTGAAGCTTTCTTT. The genes are TRBV30 and TRBJ1-1; D unclear. CDR1 and CDR2 from the germline V gene are GTSNPN and SVGIG (reference sequence). Deletions cut 4 bases from V and 4 bases from J, with 13 bases between. The CDR3 has 13 residues.